These 18 T cell receptor beta chains share one sample of origin, sequenced in a study of blood T cell repertoires in COVID-19. Some clones are missing from TCRdb's copy, which holds only in-frame ones; the method was immunoSEQ multiplex PCR. The sample records roughly 170,000 clones, 83% being singletons. Sequenced sample: PBMCs or T cells enriched from blood (not recorded which). These receptor sequences come from a woman in her forties or fifties who had recovered from COVID-19.

The CDR3 DNA reads as TGTGCCAGCAGCCCGCTGGGGGGGTACGAGCAGTACGTC. Protein sequence: CASSPLGGYEQYV. The V gene is TRBV7-9, the J gene TRBJ2-7; 7 bases agree with TRBD2. The V gene's germline CDR1 is SEHNR and CDR2 FQNEAQ (reference sequence). CDR3 size: 13 residues. V lost 5 bases, J lost 4 bases, and 5 bases stayed unmatched.

The V gene is TRBV6-4, the J gene TRBJ1-6, with unresolved D. Germline loops: CDR1 MRHNA, CDR2 SNTAGT. The V end was cut by 3 bases, the J end by 7 bases, with 13 bases between. CDR3 size: 15 residues. CDR3 in DNA: TGTGCCAGCAGTGAGGCGTCATGGGCAAATTCACCCCTCCACTTT. Translating it yields CASSEASWANSPLHF.

This clone has only one observation. The chain employs TRBV24-1 and TRBJ2-2; 9 bases are a match to TRBD1. CDR3 length: 15 amino acids. V shed 4 bases and J 3 bases; nucleotides not matched to a gene: 2. CDR1 and CDR2 from the germline V gene are KGHDR and SFDVKD. Here the CDR3 DNA reads TGTGCCACCAGTGAAGGGGACAGGGACACCGGGGAGCTGTTTTTT. Translation gives CATSEGDRDTGELFF.

The V gene is TRBV7-8, the J gene TRBJ2-6; D is perhaps TRBD2 (6 bases). The CDR3 runs 15 residues. CDR1 is SGHVS, CDR2 FQNEAQ, per germline. Trimming removed 7 bases from V and 1 base from J, with 11 bases in between. CDR3 protein: CASIPGGSGANVLTF. The DNA of the CDR3 is TGTGCCAGCATCCCTGGGGGGTCTGGGGCCAACGTCCTGACTTTC.

The chain combines TRBV14 with TRBJ1-1, with a possible D match to TRBD1 (5 bases). The CDR3 spans 16 residues. Trimming stripped 0 bases from V and 1 base from J, with 12 bases between. The germline CDR1 and CDR2 sequences are SGHDN and FVKESK. The CDR3 spells CASSQEVRTTNTEAFF. CDR3 bases: TGTGCCAGCAGCCAAGAGGTTCGGACAACGAACACTGAAGCTTTCTTT.

The CDR3 coding sequence is TGTGCCAGCAGCCCGGTCCCCCAAGAGACCCAGTACTTC. Translating it yields CASSPVPQETQYF. The chain couples TRBV9 to TRBJ2-5; the D is unclear. Germline CDR1 is SGDLS and CDR2 is YYNGEE. Trimming stripped 4 bases from V and 1 base from J, with 8 bases between. The CDR3 runs to 13 residues.

The rearrangement links TRBV27 to TRBJ1-3; a possible D gene is TRBD1 (5 bases). The V end lost 6 bases, the J end lost 2 bases, and 14 bases lay between the germline ends. Germline V CDR1 and CDR2: MNHEY, SMNVEV (reference sequence). CDR3 length equals 15 residues. The CDR3 here is CASRYSTAPGNTIYF. In DNA, the CDR3 is TGTGCCAGCAGGTACTCGACAGCCCCTGGAAACACCATATATTTT.

The chain joins TRBV12-1 to TRBJ2-3; TRBD2 is the table's D call and was not checked against the DNA. TRBV12-1 is a known pseudogene. The CDR3 length is 16 residues. CDR3 in amino acids: CASSFACHRRVDTQYF. CDR3 in DNA: TGTGCCAGCAGCTTTGCTTGTCATCGCCGGGTAGATACGCAGTATTTT.

The chain combines TRBV6-5 with TRBJ1-6; 9 nucleotides align to TRBD1. This CDR3 spans 16 amino acids. The V gene end was trimmed by 6 bases and the J gene end by 10 bases; junction bases not matched to a gene: 13. Germline CDR1 MNHEY, CDR2 SVGAGI. In DNA form, the CDR3 reads TGTGCCAGCAGCTACAGCGGGACAGGGCTCCGATCACCCCTCCACTTT. This sequence encodes CASSYSGTGLRSPLHF.

This sequence joins TRBV30 and TRBJ2-5; D may be TRBD2 (5 bases). The CDR3 totals 11 residues. CDR1 and CDR2 from the germline V gene are GTSNPN and SVGIG (reference sequence). Trimming pared 3 bases from V and 4 bases from J, leaving 6 bases between. The CDR3 region has the DNA TGTGCCTGGAGCACTAGAGAGACCCAGTACTTC. It encodes CAWSTRETQYF.

A single count supports this clone. V is TRBV19 and J is TRBJ2-5, with D unclear. Trimming removed 3 bases at V and 1 base at J, with 6 bases between. The CDR3 consists of 13 residues. Germline-derived CDR1 and CDR2 are LNHDA and SQIVND (reference sequence). DNA for the CDR3: TGTGCCAGTAGTATCTCCCTCCAAGAGACCCAGTACTTC. Translating it yields CASSISLQETQYF.

V usage is TRBV12-3 or TRBV12-4 and J usage is TRBJ2-3, with no clear D. This CDR3 is 11 amino acids long. The V end lost 4 bases, the J end lost 11 bases, and 10 bases lay between the germline ends. Written as DNA, the CDR3 is TGTGCCAGCAGTTCGAGACTCGGGCAGTATTTT. Its translation: CASSSRLGQYF.

The count of this clone is one. V usage is TRBV23-1 and J usage is TRBJ2-5, with 13 bases that match TRBD2. TRBV23-1 qualifies as an ORF whose function is uncertain. J gave up 5 bases and V 5 bases, and 5 bases lay outside the gene matches. The CDR3 totals 15 residues. Here the CDR3 DNA reads TGCGCCAGCAGTTCCGGGACTAGCGGGAATGAGACCCAGTACTTC. Translating it yields CASSSGTSGNETQYF.

By share, this clone counts as medium-sized (0.01 to 0.1%). The V and J genes are TRBV21-1 and TRBJ2-7; no DNA check was done on the table's D call, TRBD2. TRBV21-1 is labeled a pseudogene. This CDR3 has 12 residues. CDR3 amino acids: CASKGLHYEQYV. CDR3 nucleotide sequence: TGTGCCAGCAAGGGACTGCACTACGAGCAGTACGTC.

V usage is TRBV3-1 (or the pseudogene TRBV3-2) and J usage is TRBJ1-2; D perhaps matches TRBD1 (6 bases). Per the germline V gene, CDR1 is LGHDT and CDR2 is YNNKEL (reference sequence). V was shortened by 2 bases and J by 2 bases, with 12 bases between the two germline ends. CDR3 length equals 15 residues. The CDR3, as DNA: TGTGCCAGCAGCCAATCGCAGGGGCGCAACTATGGCTACACCTTC. It yields the protein CASSQSQGRNYGYTF.

Comment on this clone: Distinct nucleotide sequences in the sample also encode this CDR3. This chain's CDR3 is CASSLGRETQYF. The CDR3 DNA reads TGTGCCAGCAGCTTGGGGCGAGAGACCCAGTACTTC. This chain links TRBV11-2 with TRBJ2-5; D is possibly TRBD1 (5 bases). The CDR3 spans 12 residues. Germline CDR1 SGHAT, CDR2 FQNNGV. Trimming cost V 3 bases and J 4 bases, with 6 bases left between them.

This clone occurred once. The chain links TRBV12-3 or TRBV12-4 to TRBJ1-5; D is uncertain. The CDR3 is made up of 13 amino acids. Trimming took off 3 bases at V and 7 bases at J, with 10 bases between the two ends. CDR3 sequence: CASSFQRGQPQHF. CDR3 bases: TGTGCCAGCAGTTTTCAGCGGGGACAGCCCCAGCATTTT.

The CDR3 is CASRQQGNTGELFF. CDR3 in DNA: TGTGCCAGCAGACAACAGGGGAACACCGGGGAGCTGTTTTTT. The chain employs TRBV28 and TRBJ2-2; TRBD1 is a possible D gene (6 bases). The germline V gene encodes CDR1 MDHEN and CDR2 SYDVKM. There are 14 residues in the CDR3. Trimming took 6 bases from V and 1 from J, leaving 9 bases between them.